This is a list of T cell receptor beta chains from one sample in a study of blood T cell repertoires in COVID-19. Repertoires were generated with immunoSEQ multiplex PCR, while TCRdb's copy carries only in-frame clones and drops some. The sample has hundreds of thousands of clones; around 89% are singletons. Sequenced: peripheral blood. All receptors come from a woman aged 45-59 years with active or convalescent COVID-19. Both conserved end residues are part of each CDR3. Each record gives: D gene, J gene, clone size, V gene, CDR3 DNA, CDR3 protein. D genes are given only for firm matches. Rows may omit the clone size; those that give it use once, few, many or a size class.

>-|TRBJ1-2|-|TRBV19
TGTGCCAGTAGTATAACCTACAGGGATGGGCATGGCTACACCTTC
CASSITYRDGHGYTF
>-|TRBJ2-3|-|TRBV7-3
TGTGCCAGCAGCCGCGAATGGGGCTCAGATACGCAGTATTTT
CASSREWGSDTQYF
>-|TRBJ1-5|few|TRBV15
TGTGCCACCAGCAGAGATGCGGCAGGGAATCAGCCCCAGCATTTT
CATSRDAAGNQPQHF
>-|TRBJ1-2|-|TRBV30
TGTGCCTCGAAGGAGGGACCCGGACCTAACTATGGCTACACCTTC
CASKEGPGPNYGYTF
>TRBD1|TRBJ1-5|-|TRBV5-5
TGTGCCAGCAGCTTGGGGGGGACAGGGGCTCAGCCCCAGCATTTT
CASSLGGTGAQPQHF
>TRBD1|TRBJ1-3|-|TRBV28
TGTGCCAGCAGTTTAGGGACAGGACCTTCCTCTGGAAACACCATATATTTT
CASSLGTGPSSGNTIYF
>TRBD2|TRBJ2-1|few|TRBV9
TGTGCCAGCAGCGTAGAAGCGGGAGGGTACAATGAGCAGTTCTTC
CASSVEAGGYNEQFF
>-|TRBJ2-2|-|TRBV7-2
TGTGCCAGCAGCTTCAGCAGGGGAAACGGCGGGGAGCTGTTTTTT
CASSFSRGNGGELFF
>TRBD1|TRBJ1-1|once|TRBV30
TGTGCCTGGGCTGGGGGACAGGCGATGAACACTGAAGCTTTCTTT
CAWAGGQAMNTEAFF
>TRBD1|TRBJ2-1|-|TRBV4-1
TGCGCCAGCAGCCAAGATTCGGACAGGGACCCCTACAATGAGCAGTTCTTC
CASSQDSDRDPYNEQFF
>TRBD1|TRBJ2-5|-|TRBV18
TGTGCCAGCTCACCATCGAAAGGGACAGTGGGGACCCAGTACTTC
CASSPSKGTVGTQYF
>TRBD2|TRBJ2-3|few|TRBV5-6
TGTGCCAGCAGCCCAGGACTAGCGGTGAGCACAGATACGCAGTATTTT
CASSPGLAVSTDTQYF
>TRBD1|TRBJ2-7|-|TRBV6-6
TGTGCCAGCAGTGTCAAATCCGGGACAGACCGCTACGAGCAGTACTTC
CASSVKSGTDRYEQYF
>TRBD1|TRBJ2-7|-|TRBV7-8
TGTGCCAGTGGGACAGGGGGGTACGAGCAGTACTTC
CASGTGGYEQYF
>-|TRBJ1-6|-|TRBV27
TGTGCCAGCAGTTTAAAATATAGTCTTAATTCACCCCTCCACTTT
CASSLKYSLNSPLHF
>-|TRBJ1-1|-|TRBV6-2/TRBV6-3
TGTGCCAGCAGTTATCGGGTGGCTGAAGCTTTCTTT
CASSYRVAEAFF
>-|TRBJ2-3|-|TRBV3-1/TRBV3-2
TGTGCCAGCAGCCACCTAGACACAGATACGCAGTATTTT
CASSHLDTDTQYF
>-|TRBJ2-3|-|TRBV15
TGTGCCACCAGCAACTGGAGGGCCAGGGAGGTTACAGATACGCAGTATTTT
CATSNWRAREVTDTQYF
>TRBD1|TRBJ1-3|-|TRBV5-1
TGCGCCAGCAGCTTGGCCCCTCCTGGGACAGTCGTGGGGCACTCTGGAAACACCATATATTTT
CASSLAPPGTVVGHSGNTIYF
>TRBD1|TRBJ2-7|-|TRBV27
TGTGCCAGCAGTTCAAGGCCCCACGTCGGACAGGGTGAGGGCTCCTACGAGCAGTACTTC
CASSSRPHVGQGEGSYEQYF
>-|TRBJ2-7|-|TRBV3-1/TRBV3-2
TGTGCCAGCAGCCCCTGTACGGTCATCTCCTACGAGCAGTACTTC
CASSPCTVISYEQYF
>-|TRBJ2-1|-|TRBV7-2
TGTGCCAGCAGTAAGGGAGGTGATGTGAATGAGCAGTTCTTC
CASSKGGDVNEQFF
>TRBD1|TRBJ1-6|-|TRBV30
TGTGCCTGGAGTTCCGGGACAGGGCAAAGCTCCTATAATTCACCCCTCCACTTT
CAWSSGTGQSSYNSPLHF
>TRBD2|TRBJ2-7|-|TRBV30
TGTGCCTGGAGTGGTGACGGGGGGACTCACGAGCAGTACTTC
CAWSGDGGTHEQYF
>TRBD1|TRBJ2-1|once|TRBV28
TGTGCCAGCGGGAGCCGGGACAGCTTATTCAATGAGCAGTTCTTC
CASGSRDSLFNEQFF
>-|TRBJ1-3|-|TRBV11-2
TGTGCCAGCAGCGTCCAGGGGATTGAAGGAAACACCATATATTTT
CASSVQGIEGNTIYF
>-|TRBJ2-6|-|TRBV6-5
TGTGCCAGCAGTTACTCGGCCTCTGGGGCCAACGTCCTGACTTTC
CASSYSASGANVLTF
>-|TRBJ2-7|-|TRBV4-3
TGCGCCAGCAGCCAAGATTTACTAGCTGACGAGCAGTACTTC
CASSQDLLADEQYF